Listed below are T cell receptor beta chains from one sample, sequenced in a study of radiation and T cells in renal cell carcinoma. Some clones are missing from TCRdb's copy, which holds only in-frame ones; the method was immunoSEQ multiplex PCR. Of about 16,000 clones listed, approximately 53% are singletons. This specimen was tumor tissue, taken from a patient whose treatment included radiotherapy and nephrectomy. The receptors here all came from a woman aged 60-70 years with renal cell carcinoma. Both conserved end residues are part of each CDR3. A D gene is named only where the DNA matches it firmly. The size field is filled for only some rows; it gives once, few, many or a size class.

size: many
J: TRBJ1-2
V: TRBV18
D: -
DNA: TGTGCCAGCTCACCAAGTGAGCGGGTGAGCTATGGACACACCTTC
CDR3: CASSPSERVSYGHTF

size: few
J: TRBJ2-7
V: TRBV27
D: TRBD1
DNA: TGTGCCAGCAGCCGCGGGACAGGTTTTAATATCCAGCAGTACTTC
CDR3: CASSRGTGFNIQQYF

size: -
J: TRBJ2-3
V: TRBV27
D: -
DNA: TGTGCCAGCAGTTGGGGCATAGGTCGGGGCACAGATACGCAGTATTTT
CDR3: CASSWGIGRGTDTQYF

size: -
J: TRBJ1-2
V: TRBV7-2
D: -
DNA: TGTGCCAGCAGCTTAGGCCCGGGCAGCAACTATGGCTACACCTTC
CDR3: CASSLGPGSNYGYTF

size: -
J: TRBJ2-1
V: TRBV18
D: TRBD1
DNA: TGTGCCAGCTCACCATGGGGACAGGGCAATGAGCAGTTCTTC
CDR3: CASSPWGQGNEQFF

size: -
J: TRBJ1-5
V: TRBV9
D: -
DNA: TGTGCCAGCAGCGCAGGACTGGAGGATCAGCCCCAGCATTTT
CDR3: CASSAGLEDQPQHF

size: -
J: TRBJ1-3
V: TRBV5-4
D: TRBD1
DNA: TGTGCCAGCAGCTTTAGAGGGGGCGGAAACACCATATATTTT
CDR3: CASSFRGGGNTIYF

size: -
J: TRBJ2-4
V: TRBV5-4
D: -
DNA: TGTGCCAGCAGCGGGGGGGCCGCCAAAAACATTCAGTACTTC
CDR3: CASSGGAAKNIQYF

size: -
J: TRBJ2-3
V: TRBV18
D: -
DNA: TGTGCCAGCTCACCACGGACAGATACGCAGTATTTT
CDR3: CASSPRTDTQYF

size: -
J: TRBJ2-7
V: TRBV27
D: TRBD1
DNA: TGTGCCAGCAGTGCCCGGGACAGCTACGATGAGCAGTACTTC
CDR3: CASSARDSYDEQYF

size: many
J: TRBJ1-1
V: TRBV10-1
D: TRBD1
DNA: TGCGCCAGCAGTGAGTCCGGCAGGGGGCCGTTCTTT
CDR3: CASSESGRGPFF

size: -
J: TRBJ2-3
V: TRBV5-4
D: TRBD2
DNA: TGTGCCAGCAGCCTGCGGACTAGCGGGGGTGGCACAGATACGCAGTATTTT
CDR3: CASSLRTSGGGTDTQYF

size: few
J: TRBJ1-5
V: TRBV9
D: -
DNA: TGTGCCAGCAGCCTACAGGGAGCCCCCGATCAGCCCCAGCATTTT
CDR3: CASSLQGAPDQPQHF

size: -
J: TRBJ1-3
V: TRBV30
D: -
DNA: TGTGCCTGGAGTTCTGGAGGAAACACCATATATTTT
CDR3: CAWSSGGNTIYF

size: few
J: TRBJ2-7
V: TRBV28
D: -
DNA: TGTGCCAGCAGTTGGCCAGGGGATCAGTCCTACGAGCAGTACTTC
CDR3: CASSWPGDQSYEQYF

size: -
J: TRBJ2-4
V: TRBV9
D: -
DNA: TGTGCCAGCAGCGTAGGCACAGGGTCGACGAGGGGCATTCAGTACTTC
CDR3: CASSVGTGSTRGIQYF

size: few
J: TRBJ1-1
V: TRBV5-5
D: -
DNA: TGTGCCAGCAGCTTGATGGACCTGGAGAACACTGAAGCTTTCTTT
CDR3: CASSLMDLENTEAFF

size: -
J: TRBJ2-2
V: TRBV4-1
D: -
DNA: TGCGCCAGCAGCCAAGAGTTGAGTGGGACCGGGGAGCTGTTTTTT
CDR3: CASSQELSGTGELFF

size: -
J: TRBJ2-3
V: TRBV5-1
D: TRBD2
DNA: TGCGCCAGCAGCTGGGGACTAGCAAGCACAGATACGCAGTATTTT
CDR3: CASSWGLASTDTQYF

size: -
J: TRBJ2-5
V: TRBV5-1
D: TRBD2
DNA: TGCGCCAGCAGTGTGGGGCCTAGCGGAACTCAAGAGACCCAGTACTTC
CDR3: CASSVGPSGTQETQYF

size: many
J: TRBJ2-3
V: TRBV5-4
D: TRBD1
DNA: TGTGCCAGCAGCTTGCCGACAGGGCTGAGTGCAGATACGCAGTATTTT
CDR3: CASSLPTGLSADTQYF

size: -
J: TRBJ2-2
V: TRBV6-6
D: -
DNA: TGTGCCAGCAGTGGCGTCTGGGCCGGGGAGCTGTTTTTT
CDR3: CASSGVWAGELFF

size: -
J: TRBJ2-7
V: TRBV18
D: -
DNA: TGTGCCAGCTCAGAGTTACAGACCCTTAGCGAGCAGTACTTC
CDR3: CASSELQTLSEQYF

size: -
J: TRBJ2-2
V: TRBV7-6
D: TRBD1
DNA: TGTGCCAGCAGCTTGCGGTGGCAGGGGGCGGCCGGGGAGCTGTTTTTT
CDR3: CASSLRWQGAAGELFF

size: -
J: TRBJ1-5
V: TRBV28
D: -
DNA: TGTGCCAGCAGTTCTCATGGGGAGGCTCAGCCCCAGCATTTT
CDR3: CASSSHGEAQPQHF

size: few
J: TRBJ1-5
V: TRBV6-1
D: -
DNA: TGTGCCAGCAGTGGGACAGAGAATCAGCCCCAGCATTTT
CDR3: CASSGTENQPQHF

size: few
J: TRBJ2-3
V: TRBV5-8
D: TRBD2
DNA: TGTGCCAGCGTCAAGCGGGGGGGGGCAGATACGCAGTATTTT
CDR3: CASVKRGGADTQYF

size: -
J: TRBJ2-7
V: TRBV7-9
D: -
DNA: TGTGCCAGCAGCTTGGGTTCAGGCCCCTACGAGCAGTACTTC
CDR3: CASSLGSGPYEQYF

size: few
J: TRBJ2-7
V: TRBV15
D: -
DNA: TGTGCCACCAGCATTACGGGCAGGGGATCCTCCTACGAGCAGTACTTC
CDR3: CATSITGRGSSYEQYF

size: -
J: TRBJ2-7
V: TRBV5-1
D: -
DNA: TGCGCCAGCAGCTTGGACGGGGTAGAGTACGAGCAGTACTTC
CDR3: CASSLDGVEYEQYF

size: -
J: TRBJ1-2
V: TRBV7-2
D: -
DNA: TGTGCCAGCAGCTTACACCGAGGGACGGGTGGCTATGGCTACACCTTC
CDR3: CASSLHRGTGGYGYTF

size: -
J: TRBJ1-2
V: TRBV28
D: -
DNA: TGTGCCAGCAGCTCCGGGACTAACTATGGCTACACCTTC
CDR3: CASSSGTNYGYTF

size: -
J: TRBJ2-1
V: TRBV28
D: -
DNA: TGTGCCACCGCTGAAATAGGTGGGGGGCACAATGAGCAGTTCTTC
CDR3: CATAEIGGGHNEQFF

size: -
J: TRBJ1-1
V: TRBV7-9
D: -
DNA: TGTGCCAGCAGCTTAATTACGGACAACACTGAAGCTTTCTTT
CDR3: CASSLITDNTEAFF

size: many
J: TRBJ1-1
V: TRBV11-2
D: -
DNA: TGTGCCAGCAGCCTAAACATGGGAAACACTGAAGCTTTCTTT
CDR3: CASSLNMGNTEAFF

size: few
J: TRBJ2-7
V: TRBV19
D: TRBD2
DNA: TGTGCCAGTAGTCGGGAGGGACTCATCTACGAGCAGTACTTC
CDR3: CASSREGLIYEQYF

size: once
J: TRBJ2-1
V: TRBV27
D: TRBD2
DNA: TGTGCCAGCAGACCCGGGACTAGCGGAGGATACAATGAGCAGTTCTTC
CDR3: CASRPGTSGGYNEQFF

size: -
J: TRBJ2-1
V: TRBV7-9
D: -
DNA: TGTGCCAGCAGCTCCCTTGGGGCCCTATACAATGAGCAGTTCTTC
CDR3: CASSSLGALYNEQFF

size: -
J: TRBJ2-3
V: TRBV7-6
D: TRBD1
DNA: TGTGCCAGCAGCTTGGCGGGGACAGGGCCAGATACGCAGTATTTT
CDR3: CASSLAGTGPDTQYF

size: -
J: TRBJ1-5
V: TRBV6-5
D: TRBD1
DNA: TGTGCCAGCAGTAGACAGGGTCAGGGTCAGCCCCAGCATTTT
CDR3: CASSRQGQGQPQHF

size: -
J: TRBJ1-5
V: TRBV5-1
D: -
DNA: TGCGCCAGCAGGGCTGACATCGTTGGGCCCCAGCATTTT
CDR3: CASRADIVGPQHF

size: few
J: TRBJ1-1
V: TRBV18
D: -
DNA: TGTGCCAGCTCACCCTACGGTGCCACTGAAGCTTTCTTT
CDR3: CASSPYGATEAFF

size: -
J: TRBJ2-1
V: TRBV10-3
D: TRBD1
DNA: TGTGCCATCAGTGATCCGGGACAGGGGGCGAATGAGCAGTTCTTC
CDR3: CAISDPGQGANEQFF

size: -
J: TRBJ2-3
V: TRBV29-1
D: -
DNA: TGCAGCGTTGTTTTGTCGAACCCAGATACGCAGTATTTT
CDR3: CSVVLSNPDTQYF

size: few
J: TRBJ2-1
V: TRBV9
D: -
DNA: TGTGCCAGCAGCGACAACAATGAGCAGTTCTTC
CDR3: CASSDNNEQFF

size: -
J: TRBJ1-2
V: TRBV7-2
D: -
DNA: TGTGCCAGCAGCTTTTCTTCCCACTACACCTTC
CDR3: CASSFSSHYTF

size: many
J: TRBJ1-2
V: TRBV5-6
D: TRBD1
DNA: TGTGCCAGCATCTTTGGACAGGGTGGGCGGTATGGCTACACCTTC
CDR3: CASIFGQGGRYGYTF

size: few
J: TRBJ2-7
V: TRBV11-3
D: TRBD1
DNA: TGTGCCAGCAATTTACCCCCGGGACAGGGAAGATACGAGCAGTACTTC
CDR3: CASNLPPGQGRYEQYF

size: few
J: TRBJ2-7
V: TRBV5-1
D: -
DNA: TGCGCCAGCAGCATAGGACAGACCTACGAGCAGTACTTC
CDR3: CASSIGQTYEQYF

size: few
J: TRBJ1-2
V: TRBV9
D: TRBD1
DNA: TGTGCCAGCAGTAAACTGGGGACAGGGGACTATGGCTACACCTTC
CDR3: CASSKLGTGDYGYTF

size: -
J: TRBJ1-2
V: TRBV30
D: -
DNA: TGTGCCTGGAGTGTACGGGGGGGCTCTGATGGCTACACCTTC
CDR3: CAWSVRGGSDGYTF

size: -
J: TRBJ1-1
V: TRBV9
D: -
DNA: TGTGCCAGCAGCGTAGTAGGGGAAGGAGGAAACACTGAAGCTTTCTTT
CDR3: CASSVVGEGGNTEAFF